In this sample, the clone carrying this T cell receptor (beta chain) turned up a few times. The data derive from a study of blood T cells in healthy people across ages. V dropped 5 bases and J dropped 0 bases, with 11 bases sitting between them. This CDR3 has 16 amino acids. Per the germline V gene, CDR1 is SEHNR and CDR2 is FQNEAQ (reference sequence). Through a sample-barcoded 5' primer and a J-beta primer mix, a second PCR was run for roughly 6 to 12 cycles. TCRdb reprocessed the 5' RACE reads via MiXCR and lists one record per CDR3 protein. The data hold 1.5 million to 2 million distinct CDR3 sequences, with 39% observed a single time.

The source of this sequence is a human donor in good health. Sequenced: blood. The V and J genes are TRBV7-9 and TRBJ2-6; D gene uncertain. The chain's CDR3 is CASSRQVPSGANVLTF. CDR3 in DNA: TGTGCCAGCAGCCGGCAGGTCCCCTCTGGGGCCAACGTCCTGACTTTC. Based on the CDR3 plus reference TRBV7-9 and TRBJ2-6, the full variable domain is DTGVSQNPRHKITKRGQNVTFRCDPISEHNRLYWYRQTLGQGPEFLTYFQNEAQLEKSRLLSDRFSAERPKGSFSTLEIQRTEQGDSAMYLCASSRQVPSGANVLTFGAGSRLTVL.